The 7 T cell receptor beta chains below all came from one sample that was sequenced in a study of beta chain features in type 1 diabetes. Findings and limits, study-wide: All four CD4+ subsets of Type 1 diabetes patients contained TCRB CDR3s that were moderately but significantly shorter.

No antigen has been assigned to these receptors. cDNA synthesis used the whole RNA isolate, giving expressed TCRB sequences. Sequencing was performed with immunoSEQ multiplex PCR; in TCRdb, only in-frame clones are kept and a portion is missing. The table includes 20,000 to 30,000 clones, about 69% detected once. The sequenced sample was Tregs from blood. The origin of the receptors is a man between 18 and 35 years old with type 1 diabetes.

This clone was found a few times. The V call is TRBV7-9, the J call TRBJ2-3; TRBD2 matches 8 bases. CDR3 size: 16 residues. The germline gives CDR1 SEHNR, CDR2 FQNEAQ (reference sequence). The ends lost 6 bases at V and 2 bases at J; junction bases unmatched: 10. CDR3 amino acids: CASRQTSGGFTDTQYF. The CDR3 coding sequence is TGTGCCAGCAGACAAACTAGCGGAGGTTTCACAGATACGCAGTATTTT. The full variable domain, completed using reference TRBV7-9 and TRBJ2-3, is DTGVSQNPRHKITKRGQNVTFRCDPISEHNRLYWYRQTLGQGPEFLTYFQNEAQLEKSRLLSDRFSAERPKGSFSTLEIQRTEQGDSAMYLCASRQTSGGFTDTQYFGPGTRLTVL.

This clone is labeled medium-sized. The chain has TRBV10-3 and TRBJ1-2, with a possible D match to TRBD1 (6 bases). CDR1 ENHRY and CDR2 SYGVKD come from the germline V gene. The CDR3 spans 13 residues. V was cut by 11 bases and J by 8 bases, with 21 bases left in between. The CDR3 loop reads CAVALDGQRGYTF. CDR3 in DNA: TGTGCCGTGGCTTTGGACGGACAGCGGGGCTACACCTTC.

This chain links TRBV7-9 with TRBJ2-3; possible D gene TRBD2, 5 bases. Germline V lookup: CDR1 SEHNR, CDR2 FQNEAQ (reference sequence). V was shortened by 4 bases and J by 4 bases, with 15 bases between the two germline ends. The CDR3 covers 15 residues. In nucleotides, the CDR3 is TGTGCCAGCAGCTCCGGACCCGGGATGTCAGATACGCAGTATTTT. Translation gives CASSSGPGMSDTQYF.

The CDR3 spells CASSSTGGVNYGYTF. CDR3 nucleotides: TGTGCCAGCAGCTCGACAGGGGGCGTTAACTATGGCTACACCTTC. This chain uses TRBV7-9 with TRBJ1-2; 10 positions match TRBD1. Germline CDR1 SEHNR, CDR2 FQNEAQ (reference sequence). This CDR3 is built from 15 residues. The ends lost 4 bases at V and 1 base at J; junction bases unmatched: 3.

This clone was counted a few times. J is TRBJ2-5 and V is TRBV5-4; TRBD1 aligns across 9 bases. Germline CDR1 is SGHNT and CDR2 is YYREEE (reference sequence). The CDR3 spans 14 residues. J gave up 5 bases and V 3 bases, and 5 bases lay outside the gene matches. CDR3 DNA sequence: TGTGCCAGCAGCTCACAGGGGGCCCAGGAGACCCAGTACTTC. Its protein product is CASSSQGAQETQYF.

The rearrangement joins TRBV28 to TRBJ2-1; 12 bases are shared with TRBD2. The CDR3 totals 18 residues. Germline V gene sequence: CDR1 MDHEN, CDR2 SYDVKM. With V trimmed by 4 bases and J by 6 bases, 13 bases remained unmatched. Here the CDR3 reads CASSSTQGLAGSGNEQFF. The CDR3 DNA follows: TGTGCCAGCAGTTCAACTCAAGGACTAGCGGGATCTGGCAATGAGCAGTTCTTC.

V gene TRBV5-8 combines with J gene TRBJ2-7; D perhaps matches TRBD2 (5 bases). CDR1 is SGHTS, CDR2 YDEGEE, per germline. The CDR3 is 13 residues long. Trimming cost V 0 bases and J 5 bases, with 9 bases left between them. CDR3 residues: CASSLAGRDEQYF. CDR3 DNA sequence: TGTGCCAGCAGCTTGGCGGGGAGAGACGAGCAGTACTTC.